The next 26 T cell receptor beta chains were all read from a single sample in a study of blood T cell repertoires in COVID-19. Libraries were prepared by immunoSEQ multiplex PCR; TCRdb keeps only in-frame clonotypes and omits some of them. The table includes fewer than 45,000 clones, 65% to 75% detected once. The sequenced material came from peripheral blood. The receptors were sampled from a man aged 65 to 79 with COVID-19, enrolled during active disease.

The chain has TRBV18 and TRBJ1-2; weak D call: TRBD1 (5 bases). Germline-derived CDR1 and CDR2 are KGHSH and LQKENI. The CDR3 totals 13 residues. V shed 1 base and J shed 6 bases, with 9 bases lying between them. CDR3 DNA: TGTGCCAGCTCACCACGGCAGGGTGATGGCTACACCTTC. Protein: CASSPRQGDGYTF.

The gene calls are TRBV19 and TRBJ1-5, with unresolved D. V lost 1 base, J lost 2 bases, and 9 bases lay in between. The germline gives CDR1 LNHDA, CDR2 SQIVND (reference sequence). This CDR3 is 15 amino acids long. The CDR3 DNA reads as TGTGCCAGTAGTATAGCCGCGTCGGGCAATCAGCCCCAGCATTTT. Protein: CASSIAASGNQPQHF.

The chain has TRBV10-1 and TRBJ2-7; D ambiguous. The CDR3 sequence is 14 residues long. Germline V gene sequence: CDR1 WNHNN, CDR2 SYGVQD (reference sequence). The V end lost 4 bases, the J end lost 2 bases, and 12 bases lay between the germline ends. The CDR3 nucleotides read TGCGCCAGCAGTGCGTCAGCAACCCCCTACGAGCAGTACTTC. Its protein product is CASSASATPYEQYF.

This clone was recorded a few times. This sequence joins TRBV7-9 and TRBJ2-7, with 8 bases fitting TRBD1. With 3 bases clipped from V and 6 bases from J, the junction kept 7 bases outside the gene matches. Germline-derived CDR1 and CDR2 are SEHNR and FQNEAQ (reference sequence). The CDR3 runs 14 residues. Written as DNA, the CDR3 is TGTGCCAGCAGCTTTCCGGCAGGGGGCGGCGAGCAGTACTTC. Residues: CASSFPAGGGEQYF.

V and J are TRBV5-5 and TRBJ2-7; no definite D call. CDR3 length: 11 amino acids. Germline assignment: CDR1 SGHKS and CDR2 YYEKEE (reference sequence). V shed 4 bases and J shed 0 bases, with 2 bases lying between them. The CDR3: CASSHSYEQYF. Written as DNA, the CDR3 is TGTGCCAGCAGCCACTCCTACGAGCAGTACTTC.

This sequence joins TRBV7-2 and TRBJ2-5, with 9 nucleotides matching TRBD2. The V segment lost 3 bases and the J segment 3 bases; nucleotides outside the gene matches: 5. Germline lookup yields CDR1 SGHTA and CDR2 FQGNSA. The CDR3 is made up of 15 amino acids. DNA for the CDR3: TGTGCCAGCAGCTTTACGGCGGGAGGGAAAGAGACCCAGTACTTC. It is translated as CASSFTAGGKETQYF.

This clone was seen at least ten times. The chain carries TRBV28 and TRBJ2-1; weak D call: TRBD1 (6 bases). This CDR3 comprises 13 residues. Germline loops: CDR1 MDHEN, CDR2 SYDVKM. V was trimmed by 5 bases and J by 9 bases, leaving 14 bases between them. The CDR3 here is CASSLDGGREQFF. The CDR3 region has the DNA TGTGCCAGCAGTCTAGATGGGGGCCGTGAGCAGTTCTTC.

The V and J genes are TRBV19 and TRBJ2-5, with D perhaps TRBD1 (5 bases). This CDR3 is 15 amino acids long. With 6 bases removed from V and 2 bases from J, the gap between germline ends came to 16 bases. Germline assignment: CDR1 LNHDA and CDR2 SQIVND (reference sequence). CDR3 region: CASRLTEPAQETQYF. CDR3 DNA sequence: TGTGCCAGTAGACTGACAGAGCCGGCACAAGAGACCCAGTACTTC.

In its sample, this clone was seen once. CDR3 bases: TGTGCCAGCAGTTACCCCGACACGGCGGGGGGCTACACCTTC. Translation: CASSYPDTAGGYTF. The genes are TRBV6-2 or TRBV6-3 and TRBJ1-2, with unresolved D. Germline V gene sequence: CDR1 MNHEY, CDR2 SVGEGT. V was trimmed by 2 bases and J by 8 bases, leaving 15 bases between them. The CDR3 consists of 14 residues.

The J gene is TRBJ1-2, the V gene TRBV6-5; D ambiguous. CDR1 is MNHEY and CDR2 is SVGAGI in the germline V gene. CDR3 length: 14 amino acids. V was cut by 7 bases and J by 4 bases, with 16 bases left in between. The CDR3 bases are TGTGCCAGCACCTCAGGAGAGGGAGGCTATGGCTACACCTTC. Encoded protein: CASTSGEGGYGYTF.

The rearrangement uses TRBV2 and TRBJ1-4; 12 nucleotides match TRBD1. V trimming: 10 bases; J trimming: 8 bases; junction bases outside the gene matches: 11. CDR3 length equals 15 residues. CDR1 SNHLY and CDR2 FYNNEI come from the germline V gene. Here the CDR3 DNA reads TGTGCCACCACGGGACAGGGGGCGCCCGGGGAAAAACTGTTTTTT. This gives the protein CATTGQGAPGEKLFF.

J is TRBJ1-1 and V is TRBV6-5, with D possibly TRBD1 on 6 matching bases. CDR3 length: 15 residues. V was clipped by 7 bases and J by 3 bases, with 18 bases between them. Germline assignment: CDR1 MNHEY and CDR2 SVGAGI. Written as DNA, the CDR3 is TGTGCCAGCACCAACGGGGGGACAAGGGACACTGAAGCTTTCTTT. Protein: CASTNGGTRDTEAFF.

CDR3: CASSLQGTFEQYF. The CDR3 bases are TGTGCCAGCAGTTTACAGGGAACCTTCGAGCAGTACTTC. The genes are TRBV28 and TRBJ2-7; the D gene is possibly TRBD1 (5 bases). V gave up 2 bases and J gave up 6 bases, with 11 bases separating them. This CDR3 contains 13 residues. The germline CDR1 and CDR2 sequences are MDHEN and SYDVKM. Full variable domain (outside the CDR3, taken from reference TRBV28 and TRBJ2-7): DVKVTQSSRYLVKRTGEKVFLECVQDMDHENMFWYRQDPGLGLRLIYFSYDVKMKEKGDIPEGYSVSREKKERFSLILESASTNQTSMYLCASSLQGTFEQYFGPGTRLTVT.

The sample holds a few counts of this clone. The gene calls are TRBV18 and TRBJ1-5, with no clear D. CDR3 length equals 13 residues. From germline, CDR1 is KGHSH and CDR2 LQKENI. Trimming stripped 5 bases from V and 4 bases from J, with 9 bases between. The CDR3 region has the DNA TGTGCCAGCTCATCAAGCGGGAATCAGCCCCAGCATTTT. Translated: CASSSSGNQPQHF.

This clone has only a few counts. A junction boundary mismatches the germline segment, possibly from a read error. CDR3 residues: CASRPLAVLWNEQFF. DNA for the CDR3: TGTGCTAGCAGGCCTCTAGCGGTCCTTTGGAATGAGCAGTTCTTC. This chain uses TRBV7-7 with TRBJ2-1; 7 bases fit TRBD2. The CDR3 has 15 residues. CDR1 is SSHAT and CDR2 is FNYEAQ in the germline V gene (reference sequence). The full variable domain, with the rest looked up from reference TRBV7-7 and TRBJ2-1, is GAGVSQSPRYKVTKRGQDVTLRCDPISSHATLYWYQQALGQGPEFLTYFNYEAQPDKSGLPSDRFSAERPEGSISTLTIQRTEQRDSAMYRCASRPLAVLWNEQFFGPGTRLTVL.

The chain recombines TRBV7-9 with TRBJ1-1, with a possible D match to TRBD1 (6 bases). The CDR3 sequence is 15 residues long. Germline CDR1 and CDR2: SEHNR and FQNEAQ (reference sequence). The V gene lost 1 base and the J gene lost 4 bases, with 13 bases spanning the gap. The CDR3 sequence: CASSLGGLGTTEAFF. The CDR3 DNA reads TGTGCCAGCAGCTTAGGGGGGCTGGGAACCACTGAAGCTTTCTTT.

In nucleotides, the CDR3 is TGTGCCAGCAGCCAAATCGTTGCAACTAATGAAAAACTGTTTTTT. Translation: CASSQIVATNEKLFF. The chain uses TRBV3-1 (or the pseudogene TRBV3-2) and TRBJ1-4; D gene unclear. Looked up from germline, CDR1 is LGHDT and CDR2 is YNNKEL (reference sequence). V lost 2 bases to trimming and J lost 0 bases, with 7 bases between them. This CDR3 is built from 15 residues.

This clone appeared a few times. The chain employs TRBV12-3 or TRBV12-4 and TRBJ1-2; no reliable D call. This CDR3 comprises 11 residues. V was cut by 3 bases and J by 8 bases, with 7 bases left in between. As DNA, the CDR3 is TGTGCCAGCAGTTTGGTCGGGGGCTACACCTTC. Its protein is CASSLVGGYTF.

The CDR3: CASSFSGSPQETQYF. The CDR3 region has the DNA TGTGCCAGCAGCTTTTCGGGGTCCCCGCAAGAGACCCAGTACTTC. The chain recombines TRBV5-4 with TRBJ2-5, with D possibly being TRBD2 (5 bases). The CDR3 length is 15 residues. Looked up from germline, CDR1 is SGHNT and CDR2 is YYREEE (reference sequence). V lost 2 bases, J lost 2 bases, and 13 bases lay in between.

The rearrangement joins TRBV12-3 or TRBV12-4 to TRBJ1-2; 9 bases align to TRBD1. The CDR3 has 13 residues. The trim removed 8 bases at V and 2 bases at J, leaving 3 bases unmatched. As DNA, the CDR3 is TGTGCCAGCGGACAGGGGCAAAACTATGGCTACACCTTC. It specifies CASGQGQNYGYTF.

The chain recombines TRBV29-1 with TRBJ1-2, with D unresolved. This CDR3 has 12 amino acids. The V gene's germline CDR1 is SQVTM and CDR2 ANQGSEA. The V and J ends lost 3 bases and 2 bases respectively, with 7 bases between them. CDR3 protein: CSVEAHNYGYTF. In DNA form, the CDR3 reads TGCAGCGTTGAGGCCCACAACTATGGCTACACCTTC. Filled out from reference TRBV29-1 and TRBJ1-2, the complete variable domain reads SAVISQKPSRDICQRGTSLTIQCQVDSQVTMMFWYRQQPGQSLTLIATANQGSEATYESGFVIDKFPISRPNLTFSTLTVSNMSPEDSSIYLCSVEAHNYGYTFGSGTRLTVV.

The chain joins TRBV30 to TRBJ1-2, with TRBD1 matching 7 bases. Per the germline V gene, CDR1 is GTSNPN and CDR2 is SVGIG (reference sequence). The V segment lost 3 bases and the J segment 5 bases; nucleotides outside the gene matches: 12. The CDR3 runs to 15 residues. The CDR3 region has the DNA TGTGCCTGGAGGGATGTGGACAGGATGGAGTATGGCTACACCTTC. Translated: CAWRDVDRMEYGYTF.

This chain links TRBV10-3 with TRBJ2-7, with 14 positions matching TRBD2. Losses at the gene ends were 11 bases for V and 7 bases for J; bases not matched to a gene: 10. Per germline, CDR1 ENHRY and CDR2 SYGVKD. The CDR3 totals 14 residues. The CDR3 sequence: CAARIGLAGGEQYF. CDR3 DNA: TGTGCCGCGCGGATTGGACTAGCGGGAGGTGAGCAGTACTTC.

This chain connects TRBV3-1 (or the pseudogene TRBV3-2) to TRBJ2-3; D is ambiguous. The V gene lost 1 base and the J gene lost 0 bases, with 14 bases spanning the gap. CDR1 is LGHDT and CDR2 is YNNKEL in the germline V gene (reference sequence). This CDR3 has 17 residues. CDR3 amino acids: CASSQGKGVTSTDTQYF. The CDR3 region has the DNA TGTGCCAGCAGCCAAGGGAAAGGAGTAACTAGCACAGATACGCAGTATTTT.

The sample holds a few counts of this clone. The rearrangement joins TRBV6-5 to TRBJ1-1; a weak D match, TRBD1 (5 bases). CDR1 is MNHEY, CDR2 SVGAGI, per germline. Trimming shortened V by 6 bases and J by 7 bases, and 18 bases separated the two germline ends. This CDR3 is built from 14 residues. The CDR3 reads CASSLRSGKSEAFF. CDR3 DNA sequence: TGTGCCAGCAGCCTACGGTCAGGGAAGAGTGAAGCTTTCTTT.

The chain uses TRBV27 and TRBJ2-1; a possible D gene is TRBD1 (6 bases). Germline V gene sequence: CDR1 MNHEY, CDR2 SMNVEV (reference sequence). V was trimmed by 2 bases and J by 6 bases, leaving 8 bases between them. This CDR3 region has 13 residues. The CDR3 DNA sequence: TGTGCCAGCAGTTTACCCAGGGGCAATGAGCAGTTCTTC. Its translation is CASSLPRGNEQFF.